This is a list of T cell receptor beta chains from one sample in a study of T cell responses to AZD1222 COVID-19 vaccine. The protocol was immunoSEQ multiplex PCR, while the TCRdb copy is restricted to in-frame clones and leaves out a portion. This sample carries over 95,000 clones, approximately 90% of them seen once, and the ten largest clones take just under 7.5%. Sample: peripheral blood, taken on day 0 of AZD1222 vaccination. The receptors were sampled from an adult in good health. Each CDR3 is given with its conserved first and last residue. Each record gives: V gene, clone size, J gene, D gene, CDR3 protein, CDR3 DNA. The D gene is left open where the match is weak. Rows may omit the clone size; those that give it use once, few, many or a size class.

>TRBV5-1|.|TRBJ2-6|.
CASSLESGANVLTF
TGCGCCAGCAGCTTGGAGTCTGGGGCCAACGTCCTGACTTTC
>TRBV4-1|.|TRBJ2-3|TRBD2
CASSQDKRDGSDTQYF
TGCGCCAGCAGCCAAGATAAGCGGGATGGGTCAGATACGCAGTATTTT
>TRBV11-2|.|TRBJ2-7|.
CASSPGLVSYEQYF
TGTGCCAGCAGCCCGGGACTGGTCTCCTACGAGCAGTACTTC
>TRBV5-4|.|TRBJ2-2|TRBD2
CASSPGTTRGPTGELFF
TGTGCCAGCAGCCCTGGGACTACAAGGGGTCCCACCGGGGAGCTGTTTTTT
>TRBV4-3|.|TRBJ1-4|.
CASSQEVRAVLFF
TGCGCCAGCAGCCAAGAGGTGAGGGCGGTACTGTTTTTT
>TRBV7-8|.|TRBJ2-1|.
CASSPGQLNEQFF
TGTGCCAGCAGCCCCGGACAGTTGAATGAGCAGTTCTTC
>TRBV18|.|TRBJ1-2|.
CASSPPPGSGGYTF
TGTGCCAGCTCACCACCGCCGGGATCGGGTGGCTACACCTTC
>TRBV7-8|.|TRBJ2-7|.
CASSLGQMREQYF
TGTGCCAGCAGCTTAGGGCAAATGAGGGAGCAGTACTTC
>TRBV7-6|.|TRBJ2-1|.
CASSPYSDWDNEQFF
TGTGCCAGCAGCCCCTATAGCGATTGGGACAATGAGCAGTTCTTC
>TRBV19|once|TRBJ2-7|.
CASSVDSYEQYF
TGTGCCAGTAGTGTCGACAGCTACGAGCAGTACTTC
>TRBV6-1|.|TRBJ1-5|.
CASSEGGIDQPQHF
TGTGCCAGCAGTGAAGGGGGTATTGATCAGCCCCAGCATTTT
>TRBV15|.|TRBJ1-1|.
CATSRQGSSEAFF
TGTGCCACCAGCAGACAGGGGTCCTCTGAAGCTTTCTTT
>TRBV10-3|.|TRBJ1-2|TRBD1
CAIRPQGGNYGYTF
TGTGCCATCAGACCACAGGGGGGAAACTATGGCTACACCTTC
>TRBV5-1|.|TRBJ2-3|TRBD2
CASSLLAGGTDTQYF
TGCGCCAGCAGCTTACTAGCGGGAGGCACAGATACGCAGTATTTT
>TRBV6-5|.|TRBJ1-4|TRBD1
CASSYTGQAGNEKLFF
TGTGCCAGCAGTTACACGGGACAGGCCGGAAATGAAAAACTGTTTTTT
>TRBV29-1|few|TRBJ1-3|TRBD1
CSVRQGSGTSGNTIYF
TGCAGCGTCCGACAGGGGAGTGGGACCTCTGGAAACACCATATATTTT
>TRBV5-1|.|TRBJ1-1|.
CASSRDTAGTEAFF
TGCGCCAGCAGCCGGGACACCGCAGGAACTGAAGCTTTCTTT
>TRBV19|few|TRBJ1-6|TRBD1
CASTRTGSSYNSPLHF
TGTGCCAGTACCCGGACAGGGAGCTCCTATAATTCACCCCTCCACTTT
>TRBV29-1|.|TRBJ2-2|TRBD1
CSIRTGTTGELFF
TGCAGCATACGGACAGGGACCACCGGGGAGCTGTTTTTT
>TRBV28|once|TRBJ2-3|.
CASTDGTSTDTQYF
TGTGCCAGCACCGACGGGACTAGCACAGATACGCAGTATTTT
>TRBV28|.|TRBJ1-2|.
CASSLKPGYYGYTF
TGTGCCAGCAGTTTAAAACCGGGGTACTATGGCTACACCTTC
>TRBV20-1|.|TRBJ2-3|TRBD2
CSASLRGSGDTQYF
TGCAGTGCTAGTTTGCGGGGGTCGGGGGATACGCAGTATTTT